The next 27 T cell receptor beta chains were all read from a single sample in a study of cytomegalovirus exposure and HLA in healthy donors. Primers included in the PCR were 60 Vbeta and 13 Jbeta primers. Produced via immunoSEQ multiplex PCR; TCRdb's table is partial and in-frame only. The data hold under 150,000 clones, with around 80% observed a single time. Sequenced sample: PBMCs. These receptors came from a man in his thirties or forties in good health and CMV-seronegative.

To note about this clone: A far more abundant clone sits one base away, making this likely a read error. The same CDR3 arises from other DNA sequences in this sample as well. The V call is TRBV6-4, the J call TRBJ2-6, with 9 bases aligning to TRBD2. CDR3 length equals 17 residues. From germline, CDR1 is MRHNA and CDR2 SNTAGT. The CDR3 region is CASTDSTSGSGANVLTF. In nucleotides, the CDR3 is TGTGCCAGCACTGACTCGACTAGCGGCTCTGGGGCCAACGTCCTGACTTTC.

V and J are TRBV15 and TRBJ1-6, with D unclear. Germline V CDR1 and CDR2: LNHNV, YYDKDF (reference sequence). V gave up 0 bases and J gave up 8 bases, with 11 bases separating them. CDR3 length equals 15 residues. The CDR3 region is CATSREPNGDSPLHF. CDR3 nucleotides: TGTGCCACCAGCAGAGAACCGAACGGGGATTCACCCCTCCACTTT. The full variable domain, in which reference TRBV15 and TRBJ1-6 provide the parts outside the CDR3, is DAMVIQNPRYQVTQFGKPVTLSCSQTLNHNVMYWYQQKSSQAPKLLFHYYDKDFNNEADTPDNFQSRRPNTSFCFLDIRSPGLGDTAMYLCATSREPNGDSPLHFGNGTRLTVT.

As for this clone: One end of the junction does not line up with germline, which may come from a read error. The sample contains more than one DNA sequence encoding this CDR3. DNA of the CDR3: TGCGCCAGCAGCTTGACAGGGGATTCTGGAAACACCATATATTTT. Translation: CASSLTGDSGNTIYF. The chain links TRBV7-9 to TRBJ1-3, with 8 bases lining up with TRBD1. CDR1 is SEHNR and CDR2 is FQNEAQ in the germline V gene (reference sequence). There are 15 residues in the CDR3.

The V and J genes are TRBV18 and TRBJ2-1; TRBD2 is a possible D gene (7 bases). Germline lookup yields CDR1 KGHSH and CDR2 LQKENI. This CDR3 region has 16 residues. Trimming cost V 4 bases and J 9 bases, with 22 bases left between them. CDR3 bases: TGTGCCAGCTCACTTCATCTTGCGGGAGTAGGGGGTGAGCAGTTCTTC. This gives the protein CASSLHLAGVGGEQFF.

As to this clone: Mismatch with germline at one junction end may stem from a read error. The chain joins TRBV20-1 to TRBJ2-3; the D is unclear. The CDR3 is 11 amino acids. Germline V gene lookup returns CDR1 DFQATT and CDR2 SNEGSKA (reference sequence). In DNA, the CDR3 is TGTTCCACTTTAGCCCCAGATACGCAGTATTTT. Amino acid sequence: CSTLAPDTQYF.

The chain links TRBV30 to TRBJ2-2; D is unresolved. V lost 4 bases, J lost 4 bases, and 13 bases lay in between. This CDR3 has 14 amino acids. In germline, CDR1 is GTSNPN, CDR2 SVGIG (reference sequence). This CDR3 is CAWNLVRGTGELFF. CDR3 in DNA: TGTGCCTGGAACCTAGTTCGAGGCACCGGGGAGCTGTTTTTT. Full variable domain (outside the CDR3, taken from reference TRBV30 and TRBJ2-2): SQTIHQWPATLVQPVGSPLSLECTVEGTSNPNLYWYRQAAGRGLQLLFYSVGIGQISSEVPQNLSASRPQDRQFILSSKKLLLSDSGFYLCAWNLVRGTGELFFGEGSRLTVL.

The chain uses TRBV30 and TRBJ1-2; possibly TRBD1 for D (6 bases). The V gene lost 3 bases and the J gene lost 2 bases, with 13 bases spanning the gap. CDR3 size: 14 residues. CDR1 and CDR2 (germline): GTSNPN, SVGIG (reference sequence). CDR3 region: CAWRPGHTNYGYTF. The CDR3 nucleotides are TGTGCCTGGAGACCGGGACACACCAACTATGGCTACACCTTC.

The chain uses TRBV27 and TRBJ1-2; 11 nucleotides agree with TRBD1. The CDR3 length is 15 residues. V shed 5 bases and J 2 bases; nucleotides not matched to a gene: 4. From germline, CDR1 is MNHEY and CDR2 SMNVEV (reference sequence). The CDR3 sequence is CASSARDRGNYGYTF. CDR3 nucleotide sequence: TGTGCCAGCAGTGCCCGGGACAGGGGGAACTATGGCTACACCTTC.

The V and J genes are TRBV18 and TRBJ2-2; TRBD2 matches at 8 bases. CDR1 is KGHSH and CDR2 is LQKENI in the germline V gene. With V trimmed by 6 bases and J by 4 bases, 7 bases remained unmatched. This CDR3 spans 15 amino acids. The CDR3 loop is CASSTGGIATGELFF. DNA of the CDR3: TGTGCCAGCTCGACGGGGGGGATTGCCACCGGGGAGCTGTTTTTT.

V and J are TRBV4-1 and TRBJ1-1; D is uncertain. The V gene lost 0 bases and the J gene lost 11 bases, with 13 bases spanning the gap. The V gene's germline CDR1 is MGHRA and CDR2 YSYEKL. The CDR3 loop spans 13 amino acids. CDR3 residues: CASSQDLTRGAFF. The CDR3 nucleotides read TGCGCCAGCAGCCAAGACCTGACGAGAGGGGCTTTCTTT.

The gene calls are TRBV28 and TRBJ2-1, with TRBD1 matching 7 bases. The CDR3 is 14 residues long. Per the germline V gene, CDR1 is MDHEN and CDR2 is SYDVKM. Germline trimming cut 5 bases from V and 5 bases from J; bases unmatched to any gene: 6. The CDR3 DNA follows: TGTGCCAGCAGTCCTAGGGGGCGGGACAATGAGCAGTTCTTC. This encodes CASSPRGRDNEQFF. Full variable domain (rest looked up from reference TRBV28 and TRBJ2-1): DVKVTQSSRYLVKRTGEKVFLECVQDMDHENMFWYRQDPGLGLRLIYFSYDVKMKEKGDIPEGYSVSREKKERFSLILESASTNQTSMYLCASSPRGRDNEQFFGPGTRLTVL.

This clone was observed a handful of times. The CDR3 is CASGTSLYEQYF. CDR3 sequence (DNA): TGTGCCAGCGGGACTAGCCTATACGAGCAGTACTTC. The chain employs TRBV28 and TRBJ2-7; 9 bases match TRBD2. The V gene end was trimmed by 8 bases and the J gene end by 4 bases; junction bases not matched to a gene: 3. CDR3 length equals 12 residues. From germline, CDR1 is MDHEN and CDR2 SYDVKM.

The rearrangement links TRBV14 to TRBJ2-1; D is perhaps TRBD2 (5 bases). The CDR3 is 15 amino acids. CDR1 is SGHDN, CDR2 FVKESK, per germline. The germline V and J ends were trimmed by 4 bases and 8 bases, with 18 bases remaining between them. Here the CDR3 DNA reads TGTGCCAGCAGCCCTGTTACTAGTAGGGCCGATGAGCAGTTCTTC. Translation gives CASSPVTSRADEQFF.

The chain links TRBV10-1 to TRBJ2-3; 7 nucleotides match TRBD2. CDR1 WNHNN and CDR2 SYGVQD come from the germline V gene (reference sequence). The CDR3 is 16 residues long. V lost 6 bases and J lost 0; bases outside the gene matches: 9. CDR3 in amino acids: CASRGRGAGSTDTQYF. The CDR3 DNA reads as TGCGCCAGCAGGGGGCGGGGAGCGGGGAGCACAGATACGCAGTATTTT.

In its sample, this clone was seen once. The V call is TRBV4-1, the J call TRBJ2-1; D is unclear. This CDR3 is 13 amino acids long. From germline, CDR1 is MGHRA and CDR2 YSYEKL. V dropped 0 bases and J dropped 6 bases, with 6 bases sitting between them. The CDR3 here is CASSQDSFNEQFF. CDR3 bases: TGCGCCAGCAGCCAAGATTCGTTCAATGAGCAGTTCTTC.

This clone has only a few counts. The chain joins TRBV28 to TRBJ2-5; 7 nucleotides agree with TRBD2. The CDR3 runs to 14 residues. The V segment lost 3 bases and the J segment 0 bases; nucleotides outside the gene matches: 1. Germline V gene sequence: CDR1 MDHEN, CDR2 SYDVKM. The CDR3 protein is CASSLSGDQETQYF. The CDR3 DNA is TGTGCCAGCAGTTTGAGCGGGGACCAAGAGACCCAGTACTTC.

The rearrangement links TRBV19 to TRBJ1-2; weak D call: TRBD1 (5 bases). This CDR3 region has 14 residues. V was cut by 5 bases and J by 1 base, with 11 bases left in between. The germline V gene has CDR1 LNHDA and CDR2 SQIVND (reference sequence). The CDR3 protein is CASSQTDVNYGYTF. The CDR3 bases are TGTGCCAGTAGTCAGACAGACGTTAACTATGGCTACACCTTC.

The chain uses TRBV9 and TRBJ2-2; D is possibly TRBD2 (5 bases). The V gene lost 1 base and the J gene lost 3 bases, with 7 bases spanning the gap. The germline gives CDR1 SGDLS, CDR2 YYNGEE. CDR3 size: 14 residues. CDR3 protein: CASSVLADTGELFF. In nucleotides, the CDR3 is TGTGCCAGCAGCGTACTAGCAGACACCGGGGAGCTGTTTTTT. The complete variable domain, with remaining parts taken from reference TRBV9 and TRBJ2-2, reads DSGVTQTPKHLITATGQRVTLRCSPRSGDLSVYWYQQSLDQGLQFLIQYYNGEERAKGNILERFSAQQFPDLHSELNLSSLELGDSALYFCASSVLADTGELFFGEGSRLTVL.

A few counts support this clone. The V gene is TRBV6-6, the J gene TRBJ1-2; 10 positions match TRBD1. The CDR3 is 15 amino acids. The germline CDR1 and CDR2 sequences are MNHNY and SVGAGI (reference sequence). The V and J ends lost 5 bases and 5 bases, in that order; junction bases with no gene match: 8. The CDR3, as DNA: TGTGCCAGCAGTCTCCAGGACAGGGGGAATTATGGCTACACCTTC. Translation gives CASSLQDRGNYGYTF.

The J gene is TRBJ2-3, the V gene TRBV5-8; possible D gene TRBD2, 6 bases. Trimming removed 1 base from V and 1 base from J, with 10 bases in between. This CDR3 comprises 15 residues. Germline lookup yields CDR1 SGHTS and CDR2 YDEGEE. The CDR3 region is CASSLPGTRTDTQYF. The CDR3 DNA sequence: TGTGCCAGCAGCTTGCCAGGGACTCGCACAGATACGCAGTATTTT.

This clone was seen only once. The rearrangement uses TRBV6-5 and TRBJ1-6, with D possibly being TRBD1 (6 bases). Trimming cost V 0 bases and J 9 bases, with 15 bases left between them. The CDR3 sequence is 16 residues long. The germline V gene encodes CDR1 MNHEY and CDR2 SVGAGI. This CDR3 is CASSYSWGRSISPLHF. CDR3 nucleotides: TGTGCCAGCAGTTACTCGTGGGGGCGCAGTATTTCACCCCTCCACTTT.

The chain recombines TRBV7-8 with TRBJ1-5, with 8 bases fitting TRBD1. The CDR3 length is 13 residues. Per the germline V gene, CDR1 is SGHVS and CDR2 is FQNEAQ. V dropped 4 bases and J dropped 7; count of bases not matched to a gene: 3. CDR3 residues: CASSSDRVQPQHF. The CDR3, as DNA: TGTGCCAGCAGCTCGGACAGGGTGCAGCCCCAGCATTTT.

The chain carries TRBV7-9 and TRBJ1-1; 8 nucleotides align to TRBD1. The CDR3 runs 15 residues. The germline gives CDR1 SEHNR, CDR2 FQNEAQ (reference sequence). V trimming: 5 bases; J trimming: 0 bases; junction bases outside the gene matches: 5. In DNA form, the CDR3 reads TGTGCCAGCAGCGGAAACAGGGGGTTGAACACTGAAGCTTTCTTT. Encoded protein: CASSGNRGLNTEAFF.

The rearrangement uses TRBV30 and TRBJ2-1, with TRBD2 matching over 13 bases. There are 13 residues in the CDR3. The germline gives CDR1 GTSNPN, CDR2 SVGIG (reference sequence). Trimming removed 7 bases from V and 4 bases from J; junction bases left unmatched: 1. The CDR3 DNA sequence: TGTGCCTCGACTAGCGGGGGGTACAATGAGCAGTTCTTC. Protein sequence: CASTSGGYNEQFF.

J is TRBJ2-7 and V is TRBV5-6, with 8 nucleotides matching TRBD1. The CDR3 is 16 residues long. With V trimmed by 3 bases and J by 6 bases, 14 bases remained unmatched. Germline loops: CDR1 SGHDT, CDR2 YYEEEE. The CDR3 DNA sequence: TGTGCCAGCAGCTCGGGAACCGGGACAGGAAGGTTCGAGCAGTACTTC. This codes for CASSSGTGTGRFEQYF.

This chain connects TRBV28 to TRBJ2-2, with 11 bases lining up with TRBD2. CDR3 length: 18 amino acids. J lost 5 bases, V lost 0 bases, and 8 bases had no gene match. In germline, CDR1 is MDHEN, CDR2 SYDVKM. The CDR3 DNA sequence: TGTGCCAGCAGTTTATGGGGTAGCGGGGGGGCCAGAACCGGGGAGCTGTTTTTT. Protein product: CASSLWGSGGARTGELFF.

V usage is TRBV6-1 and J usage is TRBJ1-1; 8 bases match TRBD1. This CDR3 is built from 13 residues. Germline V gene data show CDR1 as MNHNS and CDR2 as SASEGT. The V and J ends lost 7 bases and 1 base, in that order; junction bases with no gene match: 2. For the CDR3, the DNA is TGTGCCAGCATCGACAGGGGGAACACTGAAGCTTTCTTT. Translating it yields CASIDRGNTEAFF.